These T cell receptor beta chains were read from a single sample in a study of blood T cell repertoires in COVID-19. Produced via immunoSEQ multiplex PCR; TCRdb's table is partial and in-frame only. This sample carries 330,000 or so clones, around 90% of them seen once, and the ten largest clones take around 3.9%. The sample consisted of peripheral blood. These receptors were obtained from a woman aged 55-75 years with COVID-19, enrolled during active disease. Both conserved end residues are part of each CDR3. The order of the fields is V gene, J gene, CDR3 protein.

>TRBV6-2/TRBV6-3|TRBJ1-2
CASSTRVPGYTF
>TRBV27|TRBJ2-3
CASSPGSRDGTDTQYF
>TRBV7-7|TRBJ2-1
CASSLEEAYNEQFF
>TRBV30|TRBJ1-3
CAWSRDSGNTIYF
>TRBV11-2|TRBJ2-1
CASSYTSGGSNEQFF
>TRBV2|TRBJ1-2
CASSGAGGYTF
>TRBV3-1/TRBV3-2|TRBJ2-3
CASSQVKPDTQYF
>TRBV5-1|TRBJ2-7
CASSSAGTGAGEQYF
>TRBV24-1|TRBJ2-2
CATSDASGGTGELFF
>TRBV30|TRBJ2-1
CAWSVPPSSYNEQFF